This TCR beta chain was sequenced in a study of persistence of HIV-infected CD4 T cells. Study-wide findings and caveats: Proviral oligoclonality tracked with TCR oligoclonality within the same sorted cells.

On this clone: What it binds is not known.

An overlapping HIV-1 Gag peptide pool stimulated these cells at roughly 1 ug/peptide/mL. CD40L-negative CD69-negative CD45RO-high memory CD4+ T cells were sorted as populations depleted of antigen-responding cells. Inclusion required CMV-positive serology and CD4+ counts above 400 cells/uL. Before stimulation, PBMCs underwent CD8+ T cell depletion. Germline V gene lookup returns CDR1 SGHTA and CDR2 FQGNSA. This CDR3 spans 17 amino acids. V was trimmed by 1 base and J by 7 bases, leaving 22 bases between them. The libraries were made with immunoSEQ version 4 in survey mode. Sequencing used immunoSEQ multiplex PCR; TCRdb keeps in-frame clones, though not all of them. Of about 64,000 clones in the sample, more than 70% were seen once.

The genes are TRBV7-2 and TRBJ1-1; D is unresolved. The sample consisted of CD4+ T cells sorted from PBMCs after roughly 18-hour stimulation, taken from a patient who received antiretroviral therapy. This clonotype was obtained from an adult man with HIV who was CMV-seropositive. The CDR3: CASSLVLSPALKVEAFF. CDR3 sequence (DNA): TGTGCCAGCAGCTTAGTCCTCTCCCCGGCTTTGAAGGTTGAAGCTTTCTTT.